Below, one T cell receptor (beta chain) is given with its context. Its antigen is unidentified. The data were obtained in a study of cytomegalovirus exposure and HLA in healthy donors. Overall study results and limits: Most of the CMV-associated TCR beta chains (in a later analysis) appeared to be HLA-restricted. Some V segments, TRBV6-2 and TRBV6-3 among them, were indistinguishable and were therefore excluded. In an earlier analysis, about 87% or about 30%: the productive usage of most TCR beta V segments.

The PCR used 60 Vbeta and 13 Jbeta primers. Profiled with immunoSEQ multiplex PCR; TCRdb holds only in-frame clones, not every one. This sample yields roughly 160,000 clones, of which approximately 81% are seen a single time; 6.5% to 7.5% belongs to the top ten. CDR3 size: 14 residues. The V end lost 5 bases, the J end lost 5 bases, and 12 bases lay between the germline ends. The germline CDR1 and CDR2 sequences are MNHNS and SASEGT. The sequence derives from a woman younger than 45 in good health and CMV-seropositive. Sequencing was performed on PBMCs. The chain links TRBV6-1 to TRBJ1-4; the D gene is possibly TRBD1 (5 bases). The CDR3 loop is CASSSLDINEKLFF. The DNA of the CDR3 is TGTGCCAGCAGTTCTCTGGACATAAATGAAAAACTGTTTTTT.